A selection of T cell receptor beta chains follows, all from one sample in a study of early T cells in non-severe SARS-CoV-2 infection. TCRdb passed the 5' RACE reads through MiXCR, listing each CDR3 protein once. In the table there are roughly 23,000 distinct CDR3 sequences, around 5.8% of which are singletons. Specimen: whole blood, collected at baseline. These receptor sequences come from an adult who was a healthcare worker with PCR-confirmed SARS-CoV-2 infection or an uninfected control (not recorded which). The CDR3 runs from the conserved cysteine through the conserved F or W. A D gene is named only where the DNA matches it firmly. Part of the rows lack a size; the others show once, few, many or a class for expanded clones.

d_call,j_call,v_call,clone_size,cdr3_aa,cdr3_nt
NA,TRBJ2-7,TRBV7-6,NA,CASSLEQGMTDYEQYF,TGTGCCAGCAGCTTAGAACAGGGAATGACGGACTACGAGCAGTACTTC
NA,TRBJ1-5,TRBV18,few,CASSPGQGGNQPQHF,TGTGCCAGCTCACCAGGCCAGGGAGGGAATCAGCCCCAGCATTTT
NA,TRBJ2-3,TRBV4-3,many,CASGALHTQYF,TGCGCCAGTGGGGCCCTTCATACGCAGTATTTT
NA,TRBJ2-7,TRBV12-3/TRBV12-4,NA,CASSRLTYEQYF,TGTGCCAGCTCCCGGCTAACTTACGAGCAGTACTTC
NA,TRBJ1-4,TRBV10-2,few,CASSESTQLEKLFF,TGCGCCAGCAGTGAGTCGACCCAACTTGAAAAACTGTTTTTT
NA,TRBJ1-2,TRBV7-3,few,CASSPDGSNYGYTF,TGTGCCAGCAGCCCGGACGGCTCCAACTATGGCTACACCTTC
NA,TRBJ2-6,TRBV19,many,CASSTRQRSSSGANVLTF,TGTGCCAGTAGTACCCGACAAAGATCCAGCTCTGGGGCCAACGTCCTGACTTTC
TRBD2,TRBJ2-7,TRBV4-2,few,CASSQDLAGEEIYEQYF,TGTGCCAGCAGCCAAGATCTGGCGGGGGAGGAAATCTACGAGCAGTACTTC
NA,TRBJ2-1,TRBV5-5,NA,CASSTPGAEQFF,TGTGCCAGCAGCACTCCAGGTGCTGAGCAGTTCTTC
TRBD1,TRBJ1-1,TRBV18,NA,CASSTGADTEAFF,TGTGCCAGCTCGACAGGGGCTGACACTGAAGCTTTCTTT
NA,TRBJ1-5,TRBV19,few,CASSIDRRRDYNQPQHF,TGTGCCAGTAGTATAGATCGGAGAAGGGATTACAATCAGCCCCAGCATTTT
NA,TRBJ1-5,TRBV29-1,few,CSVETGTDNNQPQHF,TGCAGCGTTGAAACGGGGACGGACAACAATCAGCCCCAGCATTTT
NA,TRBJ1-5,TRBV30,many,CAWRTGNQPQHF,TGTGCCTGGAGGACAGGCAATCAGCCCCAGCATTTT
TRBD1,TRBJ2-7,TRBV7-2,few,CASSDRGGYEQYF,TGTGCCAGCAGCGACAGGGGCGGCTACGAGCAGTACTTC
NA,TRBJ1-4,TRBV14,many,CASSQGAESEKLFF,TGTGCCAGCAGCCAAGGGGCAGAATCAGAAAAACTGTTTTTT
NA,TRBJ2-5,TRBV4-3,many,CASSQGDWGAQETQYF,TGCGCCAGCAGCCAGGGGGACTGGGGGGCTCAAGAGACCCAGTACTTC
TRBD1,TRBJ2-7,TRBV29-1,few,CSARTGEYEQYF,TGCAGCGCTAGGACAGGGGAGTACGAGCAGTACTTC
NA,TRBJ2-3,TRBV27,NA,CASSRRGGGPDTQYF,TGTGCCAGCAGCCGGAGAGGGGGAGGGCCAGATACGCAGTATTTT
NA,TRBJ2-7,TRBV6-2/TRBV6-3,NA,CASSYPNRAGSVQYF,TGTGCCAGCAGTTACCCCAACAGGGCAGGGTCCGTGCAGTACTTC